Listed below are T cell receptor beta chains from one sample, sequenced in a study of beta chain features in type 1 diabetes. The protocol was immunoSEQ multiplex PCR, while the TCRdb copy is restricted to in-frame clones and leaves out a portion. The sample has about 270,000 clones, about 13% seen once; the top ten hold about 0.016%. The sequencing input was naive CD4+ T cells from blood. The source is a young man with type 1 diabetes. Both conserved end residues are part of each CDR3. The order of the fields is V gene, D gene, J gene, clone size, CDR3 protein, CDR3 DNA. D genes are given only for firm matches. Not all rows give a size; the values are once, few, many and, for expanded clones, a class.

v_gene: TRBV5-1
d_gene: TRBD1
j_gene: TRBJ2-7
abundance: few
CDR3aa: CASSLQGESYEQYF
CDR3nt: TGCGCCAGCAGCTTACAGGGGGAATCCTACGAGCAGTACTTC

v_gene: TRBV29-1
d_gene: TRBD2
j_gene: TRBJ2-1
abundance: few
CDR3aa: CSGLLADNNEQFF
CDR3nt: TGCAGCGGGCTACTAGCGGATAACAATGAGCAGTTCTTC

v_gene: TRBV2
d_gene: TRBD2
j_gene: TRBJ2-5
abundance: NA
CDR3aa: CASQLEAGGLKTQYF
CDR3nt: TGTGCCAGCCAGCTTGAAGCGGGAGGCTTGAAGACCCAGTACTTC

v_gene: TRBV7-9
d_gene: TRBD1
j_gene: TRBJ2-7
abundance: few
CDR3aa: CASSHGTAYEQYF
CDR3nt: TGTGCCAGCAGCCACGGGACAGCCTACGAGCAGTACTTC

v_gene: TRBV28
d_gene: NA
j_gene: TRBJ1-2
abundance: NA
CDR3aa: CASSLAPGVGANYGYTF
CDR3nt: TGTGCCAGCAGTTTAGCCCCAGGGGTGGGAGCTAACTATGGCTACACCTTC

v_gene: TRBV6-5
d_gene: NA
j_gene: TRBJ1-2
abundance: once
CDR3aa: CASSSRDSEWGYGYTF
CDR3nt: TGTGCCAGCAGTTCGCGGGACTCAGAGTGGGGCTATGGCTACACCTTC

v_gene: TRBV5-1
d_gene: NA
j_gene: TRBJ2-4
abundance: NA
CDR3aa: CASSSGLAKNIQYF
CDR3nt: TGCGCCAGCAGCTCCGGACTAGCCAAAAACATTCAGTACTTC

v_gene: TRBV15
d_gene: NA
j_gene: TRBJ2-1
abundance: NA
CDR3aa: CATSPGSGYNEQFF
CDR3nt: TGTGCCACCAGTCCCGGGAGTGGGTACAATGAGCAGTTCTTC

v_gene: TRBV18
d_gene: TRBD2
j_gene: TRBJ2-3
abundance: NA
CDR3aa: CASSPMGLAGPDTQYF
CDR3nt: TGTGCCAGCTCACCAATGGGACTAGCGGGCCCAGATACGCAGTATTTT

v_gene: TRBV30
d_gene: NA
j_gene: TRBJ1-5
abundance: few
CDR3aa: CAWNRGGVSNQPQHF
CDR3nt: TGTGCCTGGAACCGGGGGGGGGTAAGCAATCAGCCCCAGCATTTT

v_gene: TRBV5-1
d_gene: NA
j_gene: TRBJ2-7
abundance: few
CDR3aa: CASSLGAYEQYF
CDR3nt: TGCGCCAGCAGCTTGGGAGCCTACGAGCAGTACTTC

v_gene: TRBV5-1
d_gene: TRBD2
j_gene: TRBJ2-3
abundance: NA
CDR3aa: CASSPRTSGSTDTQYF
CDR3nt: TGCGCCAGCAGCCCCCGGACTAGCGGGAGCACAGATACGCAGTATTTT

v_gene: TRBV5-1
d_gene: TRBD1
j_gene: TRBJ2-1
abundance: NA
CDR3aa: CASSSVTGVGNEQFF
CDR3nt: TGCGCCAGCAGCAGCGTGACAGGGGTAGGTAATGAGCAGTTCTTC

v_gene: TRBV19
d_gene: NA
j_gene: TRBJ1-1
abundance: NA
CDR3aa: CASTDTEAFF
CDR3nt: TGTGCCAGTACCGACACTGAAGCTTTCTTT

v_gene: TRBV4-2
d_gene: TRBD2
j_gene: TRBJ2-7
abundance: NA
CDR3aa: CASSRLAADPYEQYF
CDR3nt: TGTGCCAGCAGCCGACTAGCGGCAGACCCCTACGAGCAGTACTTC

v_gene: TRBV5-1
d_gene: TRBD2
j_gene: TRBJ2-7
abundance: few
CDR3aa: CASSLRTSGGSLAEQYF
CDR3nt: TGCGCCAGCAGCTTGAGGACTAGCGGGGGGTCCCTAGCCGAGCAGTACTTC

v_gene: TRBV2
d_gene: NA
j_gene: TRBJ1-5
abundance: few
CDR3aa: CASAPWAGQGPQHF
CDR3nt: TGTGCCAGCGCCCCGTGGGCAGGCCAGGGGCCCCAGCATTTT

v_gene: TRBV5-1
d_gene: TRBD1
j_gene: TRBJ1-2
abundance: few
CDR3aa: CASSLLGSGGSGYTF
CDR3nt: TGCGCCAGCAGCTTGTTGGGGTCAGGGGGAAGTGGCTACACCTTC

v_gene: TRBV28
d_gene: NA
j_gene: TRBJ1-5
abundance: NA
CDR3aa: CASSGLNQPQHF
CDR3nt: TGTGCCAGCAGTGGACTGAATCAGCCCCAGCATTTT

v_gene: TRBV19
d_gene: TRBD2
j_gene: TRBJ2-7
abundance: few
CDR3aa: CASSPGTSGAYEQYF
CDR3nt: TGTGCCAGTAGTCCCGGGACTAGCGGAGCCTACGAGCAGTACTTC

v_gene: TRBV7-9
d_gene: NA
j_gene: TRBJ2-5
abundance: few
CDR3aa: CASSFLTSGETQYF
CDR3nt: TGTGCCAGCAGCTTCCTCACGAGCGGGGAGACCCAGTACTTC

v_gene: TRBV6-6
d_gene: NA
j_gene: TRBJ2-5
abundance: few
CDR3aa: CASSSRQLQETQYF
CDR3nt: TGTGCCAGCAGTTCCCGACAGTTGCAAGAGACCCAGTACTTC